The table lists the clone carrying this TCR beta chain with many counts. Its antigen is unidentified. The time point: newly diagnosed GD, antithyroid drugs for less than 3 months. Making the TCR library involved RNA that had been extracted from PBMCs. The authors built TCR beta libraries using iRepertoire HTBI primers and Arm-PCR of CDR3 regions. MiXCR, run by TCRdb on the multiplex PCR reads, gives a single entry per CDR3 protein. Of approximately 210,000 distinct CDR3 sequences detected, about 18% appear once; the ten largest clones hold 22%. The sample originates from a study of regulatory T cells in long-lasting Graves disease. Study information: Freshly diagnosed Graves' patients had used antithyroid drugs for under 3 months. Broader study findings: TCR diversity was lower in persistent than newly diagnosed Graves' disease.

This sample comprised peripheral blood mononuclear cells (PBMCs), obtained at new diagnosis, from a patient treated with antithyroid drugs. This sequence was found in a female donor with Graves disease.

As DNA, the CDR3 is TGTGCCACCAGTGATCGGGGTTTGGGGAATGAGCAGTTCTTC. It is translated as CATSDRGLGNEQFF. The J gene is TRBJ2-1, the V gene TRBV24-1; tentatively, D is TRBD2 (5 bases). V was cut by 3 bases and J by 7 bases, with 12 bases left in between. CDR3 length: 14 amino acids. The germline V gene encodes CDR1 KGHDR and CDR2 SFDVKD.